This T cell receptor beta chain comes out of a study of early T cells in non-severe SARS-CoV-2 infection. Background on the study: Sequencing of unsorted whole blood was done on bulk RNA, leaving chains unpaired.

This clonotype was observed many times. Its target is not known. Individual cDNA molecules received unique molecular identifiers during library preparation. In TCRdb, the 5' RACE reads were re-called with MiXCR into one record per CDR3 protein. The sample lists about 46,000 distinct CDR3 sequences, 5.4% occurring once. Germline CDR1 is DFQATT and CDR2 is SNEGSKA (reference sequence). This CDR3 region has 16 residues. V shed 2 bases, J shed 4 bases, and the junction held 12 bases outside the gene matches. Study conclusions and caveats: Clonotype matching in VDJdb favored anti-spike CD8 responses and did not capture private and CD4 specificities.

The chain has TRBV20-1 and TRBJ2-7; TRBD2 agrees at 9 bases. The sequencing used whole blood, collected at baseline. The TCR originated in an adult who was a healthcare worker with PCR-confirmed SARS-CoV-2 infection or an uninfected control (not recorded which). DNA of the CDR3: TGCAGTGCTAGATCCCCCCCTGGAAGCGGGAGGTACGAGCAGTACTTC. This codes for CSARSPPGSGRYEQYF.